This T cell receptor beta chain stems from a study of shared clonotypes between healthy human individuals. Splitting the CD4+ cells yielded a CD45RA+ naive subset and a CD45RA-negative memory subset. Sequencing was performed with immunoSEQ multiplex PCR; in TCRdb, only in-frame clones are kept and a portion is missing. The table includes some 1,100,000 clones, approximately 80% detected once. CDR3 length: 14 residues. Germline values: CDR1 MNHNS, CDR2 SASEGT. V lost 3 bases and J 0 bases, leaving 3 bases between the germline ends. Sequencing input: memory CD4+ T cells from PBMCs. Subset: CD45RA-negative fraction. This rearrangement joins TRBV6-1 to TRBJ2-6; D gene ambiguous. The sequence was obtained from a man younger than 35 in good health. Some clones in this sample may be carry-over from other donors' samples. CDR3 in amino acids: CASSDASGANVLTF. CDR3 bases: TGTGCCAGCAGTGATGCCTCTGGGGCCAACGTCCTGACTTTC.